The source of this T cell receptor beta chain is a study of blood T cell repertoires in COVID-19. Overall study context: Collection of acute and convalescent COVID-19 samples took place in the United States, Italy and Spain. PBMCs, B-cell-depleted T cells, or T cells provided the cDNA or gDNA that made up the material.

In the original analysis: Nucleated cell counts were estimated from reference gene primer amplification. Produced via immunoSEQ multiplex PCR; TCRdb's table is partial and in-frame only. V, J and clone size are taken as reported in that table, and D and trimming were inferred from the DNA itself. The sample lists roughly 85,000 clones; roughly 89% were seen once. With 4 bases removed from V and 0 bases from J, the gap between germline ends came to 15 bases. Germline CDR1 is LNHDA and CDR2 is SQIVND (reference sequence). The length of the CDR3 is 16 residues. The sample comprised peripheral blood. The source is a man aged 45-65 years with active or convalescent COVID-19. The rearrangement joins TRBV19 to TRBJ1-1; D ambiguous. The CDR3 loop reads CASSKRSGGMNTEAFF. The CDR3 nucleotides are TGTGCCAGTAGTAAGAGATCAGGAGGGATGAACACTGAAGCTTTCTTT.